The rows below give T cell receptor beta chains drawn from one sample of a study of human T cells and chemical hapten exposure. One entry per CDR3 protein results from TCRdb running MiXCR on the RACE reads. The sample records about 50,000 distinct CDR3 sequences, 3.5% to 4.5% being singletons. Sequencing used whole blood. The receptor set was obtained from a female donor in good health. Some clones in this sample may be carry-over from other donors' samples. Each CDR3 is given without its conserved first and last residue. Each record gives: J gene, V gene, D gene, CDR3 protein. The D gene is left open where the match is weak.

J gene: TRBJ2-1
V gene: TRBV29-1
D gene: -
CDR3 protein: VVVGRANNEQF

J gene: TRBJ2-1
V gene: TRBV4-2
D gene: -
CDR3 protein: ASSQKSQGAETSGQF

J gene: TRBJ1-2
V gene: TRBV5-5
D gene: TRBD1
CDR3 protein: ASSQQGEANYGYT

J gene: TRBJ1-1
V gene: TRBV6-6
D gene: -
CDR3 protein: ASLTSQRDRSTEAF

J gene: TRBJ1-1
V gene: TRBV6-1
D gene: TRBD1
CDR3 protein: ASGVLDRAWNTEAF

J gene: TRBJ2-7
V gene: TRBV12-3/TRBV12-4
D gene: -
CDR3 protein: ASSSPLWGTYEQY

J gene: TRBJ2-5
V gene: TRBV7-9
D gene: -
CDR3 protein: ASSLANSQETQY

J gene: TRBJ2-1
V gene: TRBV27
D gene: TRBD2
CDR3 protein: ASSPRWLAGLDEQF

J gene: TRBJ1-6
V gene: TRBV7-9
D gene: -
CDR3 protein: ASSFWENNSPLH

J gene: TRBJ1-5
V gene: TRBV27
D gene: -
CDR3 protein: ASSSGGYQPQH

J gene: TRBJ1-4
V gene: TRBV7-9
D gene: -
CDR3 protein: ASSLTQGWEKLF

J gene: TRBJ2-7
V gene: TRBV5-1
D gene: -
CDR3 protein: ASSLTSASSEQY

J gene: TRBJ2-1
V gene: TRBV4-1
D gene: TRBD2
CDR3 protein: ASSQGKLAGSYNEQF

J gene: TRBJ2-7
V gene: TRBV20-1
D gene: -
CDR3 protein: SAIISAYEQY

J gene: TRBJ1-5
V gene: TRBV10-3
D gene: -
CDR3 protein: AISTGNQPQH

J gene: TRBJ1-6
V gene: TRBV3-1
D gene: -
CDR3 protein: ASSPPAGVNSPLH

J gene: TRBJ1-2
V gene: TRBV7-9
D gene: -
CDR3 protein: ASSLAWRGDGYT

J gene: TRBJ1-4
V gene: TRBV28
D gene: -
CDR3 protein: ASSLGGTGTKIGKLF

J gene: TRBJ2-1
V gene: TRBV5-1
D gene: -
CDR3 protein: ASSLGHYNEQF

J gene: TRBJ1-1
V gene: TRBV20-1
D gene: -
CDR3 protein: SARDPRGPTEAF

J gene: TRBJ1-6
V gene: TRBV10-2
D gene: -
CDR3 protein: ASSVTGFDSPLH

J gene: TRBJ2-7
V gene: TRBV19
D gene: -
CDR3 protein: ASSIGGSYEQY

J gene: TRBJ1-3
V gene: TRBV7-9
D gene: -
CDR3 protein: ASSFSRANWAGNTIY

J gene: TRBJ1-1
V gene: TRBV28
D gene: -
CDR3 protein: ASSLGGRPDTEAF

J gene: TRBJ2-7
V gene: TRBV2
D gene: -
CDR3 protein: ASRAVGAHILYEQY

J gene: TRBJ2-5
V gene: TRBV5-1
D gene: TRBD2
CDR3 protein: ASSFYSGAAQETQY

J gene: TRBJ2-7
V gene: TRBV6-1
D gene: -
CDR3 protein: ASRLVGGPYEQY

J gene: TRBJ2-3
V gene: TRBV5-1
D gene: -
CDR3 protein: ASSDTDTQY

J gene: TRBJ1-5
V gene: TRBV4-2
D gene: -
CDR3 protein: ASSQENLQPQH

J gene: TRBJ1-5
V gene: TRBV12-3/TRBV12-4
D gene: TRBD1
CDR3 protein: ASSQQGLSNQPQH

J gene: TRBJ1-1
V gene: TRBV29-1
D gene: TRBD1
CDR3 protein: SVEGTGGVKAF

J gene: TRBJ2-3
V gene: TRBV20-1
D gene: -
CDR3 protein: SVLVLDTQY

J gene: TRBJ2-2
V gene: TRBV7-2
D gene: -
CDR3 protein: ASSFSDRELF

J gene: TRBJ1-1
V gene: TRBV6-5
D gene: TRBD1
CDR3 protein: ASSGGTGVTEAF

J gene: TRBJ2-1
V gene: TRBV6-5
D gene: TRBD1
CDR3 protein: ATQHETGSSNEQF

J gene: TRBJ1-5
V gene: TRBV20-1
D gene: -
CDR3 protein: SAQPLGSNQPQH

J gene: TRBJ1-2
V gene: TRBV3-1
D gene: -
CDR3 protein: ASSLAVSSPYGYT

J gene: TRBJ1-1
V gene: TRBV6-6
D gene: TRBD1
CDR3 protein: ASSYPQGPNTEAF

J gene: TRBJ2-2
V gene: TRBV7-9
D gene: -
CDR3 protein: AFPGGPSFTGELF

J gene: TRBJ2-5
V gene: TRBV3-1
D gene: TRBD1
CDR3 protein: ASNPGQGQETQY

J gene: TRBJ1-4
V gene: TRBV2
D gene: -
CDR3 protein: ASSQTFFRAGDNEKLF

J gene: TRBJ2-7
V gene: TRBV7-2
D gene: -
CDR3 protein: ASSFVRGEVREQY

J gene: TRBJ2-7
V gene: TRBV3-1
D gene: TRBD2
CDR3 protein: ASSQEIAGGQQY

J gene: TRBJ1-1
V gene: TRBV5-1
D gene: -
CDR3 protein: ASSPDPTGPRAF

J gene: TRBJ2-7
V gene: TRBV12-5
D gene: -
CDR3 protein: ASGSGLTYEQY

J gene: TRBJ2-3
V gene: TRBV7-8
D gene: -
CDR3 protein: ASHDSGTPTDTQY

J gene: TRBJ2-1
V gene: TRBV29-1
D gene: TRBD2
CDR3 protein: SATVAGDAYNEQF

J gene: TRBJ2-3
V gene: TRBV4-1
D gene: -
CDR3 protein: ASSRTHLGPDTQY